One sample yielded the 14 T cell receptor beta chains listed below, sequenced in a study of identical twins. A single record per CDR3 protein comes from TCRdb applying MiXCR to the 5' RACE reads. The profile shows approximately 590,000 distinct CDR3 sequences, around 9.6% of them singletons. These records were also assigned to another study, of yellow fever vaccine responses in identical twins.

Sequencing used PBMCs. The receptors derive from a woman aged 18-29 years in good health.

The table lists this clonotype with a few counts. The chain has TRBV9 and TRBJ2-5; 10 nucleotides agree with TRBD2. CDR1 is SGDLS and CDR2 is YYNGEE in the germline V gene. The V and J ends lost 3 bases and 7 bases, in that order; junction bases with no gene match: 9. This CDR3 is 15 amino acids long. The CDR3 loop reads CASSGVLAGEGTQYF. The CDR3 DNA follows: TGTGCCAGCAGCGGGGTTCTAGCGGGGGAGGGGACCCAGTACTTC. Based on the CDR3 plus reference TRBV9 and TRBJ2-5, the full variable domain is DSGVTQTPKHLITATGQRVTLRCSPRSGDLSVYWYQQSLDQGLQFLIQYYNGEERAKGNILERFSAQQFPDLHSELNLSSLELGDSALYFCASSGVLAGEGTQYFGPGTRLLVL.

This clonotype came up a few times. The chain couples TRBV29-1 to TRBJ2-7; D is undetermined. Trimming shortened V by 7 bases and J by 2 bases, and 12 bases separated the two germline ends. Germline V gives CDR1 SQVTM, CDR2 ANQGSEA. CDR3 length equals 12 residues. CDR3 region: CSADDGTYEQYF. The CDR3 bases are TGCAGCGCAGACGACGGAACCTACGAGCAGTACTTC.

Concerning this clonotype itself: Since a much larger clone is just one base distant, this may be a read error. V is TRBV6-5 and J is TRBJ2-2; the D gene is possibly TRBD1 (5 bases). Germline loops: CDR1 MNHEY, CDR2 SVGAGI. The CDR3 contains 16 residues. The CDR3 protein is CASSSTGHKNTWELFF. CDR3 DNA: TGTGCCAGCAGTTCGACTGGACATAAGAACACCTGGGAGCTGTTTTTT.

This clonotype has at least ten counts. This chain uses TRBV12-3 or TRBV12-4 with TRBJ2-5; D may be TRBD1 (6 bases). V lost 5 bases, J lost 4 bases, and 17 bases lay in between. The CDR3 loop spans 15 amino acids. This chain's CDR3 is CASSRDTLTLETQYF. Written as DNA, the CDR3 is TGTGCCAGCAGTAGGGACACTCTGACCTTAGAGACCCAGTACTTC.

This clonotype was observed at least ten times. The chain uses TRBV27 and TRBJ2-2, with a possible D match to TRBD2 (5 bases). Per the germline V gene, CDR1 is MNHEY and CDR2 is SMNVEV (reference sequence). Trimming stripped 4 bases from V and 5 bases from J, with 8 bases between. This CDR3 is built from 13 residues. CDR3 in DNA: TGTGCCAGCAGTTGGACTGGGACCGGGGAGCTGTTTTTT. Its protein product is CASSWTGTGELFF.

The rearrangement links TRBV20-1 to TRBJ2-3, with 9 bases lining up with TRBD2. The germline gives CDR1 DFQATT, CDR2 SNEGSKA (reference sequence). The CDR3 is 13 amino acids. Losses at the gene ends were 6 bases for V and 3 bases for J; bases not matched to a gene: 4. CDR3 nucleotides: TGCAGTGCGCCGGGACTAGCTACAGATACGCAGTATTTT. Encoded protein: CSAPGLATDTQYF.

The CDR3 region is CASSYSGPIYNEQFF. CDR3 nucleotides: TGTGCCAGCAGTTACTCCGGACCGATCTACAATGAGCAGTTCTTC. This chain uses TRBV6-2 or TRBV6-3 with TRBJ2-1; D gene ambiguous. The CDR3 length is 15 residues. The V gene lost 0 bases and the J gene lost 3 bases, with 9 bases spanning the gap. Germline assignment: CDR1 MNHEY and CDR2 SVGEGT.

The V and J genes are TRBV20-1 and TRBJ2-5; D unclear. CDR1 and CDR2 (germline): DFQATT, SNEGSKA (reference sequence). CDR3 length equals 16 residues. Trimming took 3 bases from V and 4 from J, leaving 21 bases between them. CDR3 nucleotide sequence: TGCAGTGCTAGCCCCCTCTCGGAAGGCGGCTCAGAGACCCAGTACTTC. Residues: CSASPLSEGGSETQYF.

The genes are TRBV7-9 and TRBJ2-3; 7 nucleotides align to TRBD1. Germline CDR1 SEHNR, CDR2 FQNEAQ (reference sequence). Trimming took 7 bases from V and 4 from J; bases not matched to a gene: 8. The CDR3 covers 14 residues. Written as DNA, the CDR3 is TGTGCCAGCATTGACAGGGATGGCCCAGATACGCAGTATTTT. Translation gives CASIDRDGPDTQYF.

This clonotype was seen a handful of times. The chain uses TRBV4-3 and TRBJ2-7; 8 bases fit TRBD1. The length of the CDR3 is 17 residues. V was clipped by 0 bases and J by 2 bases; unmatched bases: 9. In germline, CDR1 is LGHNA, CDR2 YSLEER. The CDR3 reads CASSQDWPDRDPYEQYF. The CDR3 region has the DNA TGCGCCAGCAGCCAAGATTGGCCGGACAGGGATCCCTACGAGCAGTACTTC.

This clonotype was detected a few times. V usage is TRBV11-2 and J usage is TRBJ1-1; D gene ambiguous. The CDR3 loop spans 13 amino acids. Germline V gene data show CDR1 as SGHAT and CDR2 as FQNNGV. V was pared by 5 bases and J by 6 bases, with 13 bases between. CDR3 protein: CASSPSDGAEAFF. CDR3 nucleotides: TGTGCCAGCAGCCCATCGGACGGAGCTGAAGCTTTCTTT.

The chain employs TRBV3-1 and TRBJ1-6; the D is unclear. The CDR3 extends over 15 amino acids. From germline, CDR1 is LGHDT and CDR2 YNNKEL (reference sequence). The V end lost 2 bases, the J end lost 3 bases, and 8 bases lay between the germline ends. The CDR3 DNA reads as TGTGCCAGCAGCCAACAGTGGGACTATAATTCACCCCTCCACTTT. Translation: CASSQQWDYNSPLHF.

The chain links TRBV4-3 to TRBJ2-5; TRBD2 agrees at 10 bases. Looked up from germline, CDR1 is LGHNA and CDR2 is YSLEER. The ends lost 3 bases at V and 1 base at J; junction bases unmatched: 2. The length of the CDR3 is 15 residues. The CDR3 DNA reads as TGCGCCAGCAGCCACAGACTAGCGGGCCAAGAGACCCAGTACTTC. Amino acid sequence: CASSHRLAGQETQYF.

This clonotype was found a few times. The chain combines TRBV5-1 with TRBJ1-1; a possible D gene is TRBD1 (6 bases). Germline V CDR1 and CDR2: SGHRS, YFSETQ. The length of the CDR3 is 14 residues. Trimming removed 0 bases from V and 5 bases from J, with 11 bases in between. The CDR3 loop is CASSLAQGITEAFF. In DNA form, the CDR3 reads TGCGCCAGCAGCTTGGCCCAGGGGATTACTGAAGCTTTCTTT.